This TCR beta chain was recorded in a study of cytomegalovirus exposure and HLA in healthy donors. Vbeta (60) and Jbeta (13) primers were used in the PCR. Here immunoSEQ multiplex PCR was the method, and the copy in TCRdb shows in-frame clones only, minus some. The data show about 140,000 clones, over 75% seen once. The trim removed 5 bases at V and 2 bases at J, leaving 12 bases unmatched. Germline V gene data show CDR1 as MGHDK and CDR2 as SYGVNS. The CDR3 extends over 17 amino acids. The V call is TRBV25-1, the J call TRBJ2-1; 7 nucleotides match TRBD1. This clonotype originated in a man aged 40-49 years in good health and CMV-seronegative. The material sequenced was PBMCs. The CDR3 sequence: CASSRPQGPLPYNEQFF. Written as DNA, the CDR3 is TGTGCCAGCAGTCGCCCACAGGGGCCATTGCCCTACAATGAGCAGTTCTTC.